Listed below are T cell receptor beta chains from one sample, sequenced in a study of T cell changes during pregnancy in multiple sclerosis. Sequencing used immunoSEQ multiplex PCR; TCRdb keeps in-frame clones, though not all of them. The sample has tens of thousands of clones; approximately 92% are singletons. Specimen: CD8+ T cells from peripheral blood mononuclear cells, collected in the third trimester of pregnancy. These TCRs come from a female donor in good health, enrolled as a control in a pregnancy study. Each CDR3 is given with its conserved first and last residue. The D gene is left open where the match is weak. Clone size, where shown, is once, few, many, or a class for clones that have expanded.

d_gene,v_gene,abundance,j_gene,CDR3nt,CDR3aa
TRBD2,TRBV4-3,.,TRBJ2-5,TGCGCCAGCAGCCAAGGGCGGGGGTTCCAAGAGACCCAGTACTTC,CASSQGRGFQETQYF
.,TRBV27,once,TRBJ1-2,TGTGCCAGCAGTTTAGGGGGGGTTAGCTATGGCTACACCTTC,CASSLGGVSYGYTF
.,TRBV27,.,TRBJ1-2,TGTGCCAGCAGTTTATTCCCACGACAGGCCTATGGCTACACCTTC,CASSLFPRQAYGYTF
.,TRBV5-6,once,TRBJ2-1,TGTGCCAGCAGCTTGTTTCAGGGGGGCTATGAGCAGTTCTTC,CASSLFQGGYEQFF
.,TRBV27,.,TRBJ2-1,TGTGCCAGCAGTTTAGGCGACAGCTACAATGAGCAGTTCTTC,CASSLGDSYNEQFF
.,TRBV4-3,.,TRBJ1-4,TGCGCCAGCAGCCAAGACCACAGGGTATATCCTGAAAAACTGTTTTTT,CASSQDHRVYPEKLFF
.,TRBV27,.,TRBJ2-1,TGTGCCAGCAGTTTATTTGGGAGTCCGTACAATGAGCAGTTCTTC,CASSLFGSPYNEQFF
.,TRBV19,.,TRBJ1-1,TGTGCCAGTAGTGTCGGGAAGAACACTGAAGCTTTCTTT,CASSVGKNTEAFF
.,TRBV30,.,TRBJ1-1,TGTGCCTGTCCGTTGAGGGAGAACACTGAAGCTTTCTTT,CACPLRENTEAFF
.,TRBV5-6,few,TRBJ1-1,TGTGCCAGCAGCTTGTCTGACACTGAAGCTTTCTTT,CASSLSDTEAFF
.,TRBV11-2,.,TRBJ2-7,TGTGCCAGCAGCTATGGGCGTGAGCAGTACTTC,CASSYGREQYF
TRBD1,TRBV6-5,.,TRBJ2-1,TGTGCCAGCAGCCCCGGACAGGGGCCTTACAATGAGCAGTTCTTC,CASSPGQGPYNEQFF
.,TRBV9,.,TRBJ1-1,TGTGCCAGCTTAAAGGCCCCGGGGGACACTGAAGCTTTCTTT,CASLKAPGDTEAFF
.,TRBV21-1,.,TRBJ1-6,TGTGCCAGCAGCCGATTCGGATCCAAACAGAATTCACCCCTCCACTTT,CASSRFGSKQNSPLHF
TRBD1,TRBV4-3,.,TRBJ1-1,TGCGCCAGCAGCCAAACTCCATGGGGGACAGGACCTCCGGAGGACACTGAAGCTTTCTTT,CASSQTPWGTGPPEDTEAFF
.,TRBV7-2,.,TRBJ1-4,TGTGCCAGCAGCTTTTGGGGGGGTAATGAAAAACTGTTTTTT,CASSFWGGNEKLFF
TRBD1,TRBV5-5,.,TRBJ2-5,TGTGCCAGCAGGCTGACAGGGGGGGATGAGACCCAGTACTTC,CASRLTGGDETQYF
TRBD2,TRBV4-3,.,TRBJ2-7,TGCGCCAGCAGCCGCGGGAGGGGGGCGGAGGAGCAGTACTTC,CASSRGRGAEEQYF
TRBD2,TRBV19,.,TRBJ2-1,TGTGCCAGTAGTATAGATCAGACTAGCCAAGTATACAATGAGCAGTTCTTC,CASSIDQTSQVYNEQFF
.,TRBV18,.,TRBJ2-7,TGTGCCAGCTCACCGGAGATGAGCTCCTACGAGCAGTACTTC,CASSPEMSSYEQYF
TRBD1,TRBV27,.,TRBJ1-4,TGTGCCAGCACCTGGACAGGTGGTTATAATGAAAAACTGTTTTTT,CASTWTGGYNEKLFF
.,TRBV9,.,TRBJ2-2,TGTGCCAGCAGCGTAGAGCACCCGGGGGCCGGGGAGCTGTTTTTT,CASSVEHPGAGELFF
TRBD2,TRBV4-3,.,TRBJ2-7,TGCGCCAGCAGCCGAGGGACTACGGGCGAGCAGTACTTC,CASSRGTTGEQYF